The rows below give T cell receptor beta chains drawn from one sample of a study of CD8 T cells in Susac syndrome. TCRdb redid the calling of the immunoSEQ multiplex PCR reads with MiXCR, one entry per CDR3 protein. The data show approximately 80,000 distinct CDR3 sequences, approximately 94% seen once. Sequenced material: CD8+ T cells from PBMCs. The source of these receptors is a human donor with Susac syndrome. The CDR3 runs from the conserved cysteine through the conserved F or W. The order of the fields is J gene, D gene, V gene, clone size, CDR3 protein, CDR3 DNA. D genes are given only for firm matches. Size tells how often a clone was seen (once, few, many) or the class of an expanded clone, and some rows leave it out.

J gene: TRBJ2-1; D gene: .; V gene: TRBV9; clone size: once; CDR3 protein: CASGPVNEQFF; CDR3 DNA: TGTGCCAGCGGACCGGTCAATGAGCAGTTCTTC
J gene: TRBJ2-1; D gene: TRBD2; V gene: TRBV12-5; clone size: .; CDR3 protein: CASTGVGSGAYNEQFF; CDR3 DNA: TGTGCTAGTACTGGGGTAGGTAGCGGGGCCTACAATGAGCAGTTCTTC
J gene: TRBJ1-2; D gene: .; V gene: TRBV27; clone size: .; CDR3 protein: CASKGPRPPPLNYGYTF; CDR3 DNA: TGTGCCAGCAAGGGTCCGAGGCCACCGCCTTTAAACTATGGCTACACCTTC
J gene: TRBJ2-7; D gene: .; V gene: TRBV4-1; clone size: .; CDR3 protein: CASSQDPDISYEQYF; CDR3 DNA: TGCGCCAGCAGCCAAGATCCGGACATCTCCTACGAGCAGTACTTC
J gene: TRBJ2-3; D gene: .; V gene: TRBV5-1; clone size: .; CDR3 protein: CASSLAGLADTQYF; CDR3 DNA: TGCGCCAGCAGCTTGGCGGGTTTGGCAGATACGCAGTATTTT
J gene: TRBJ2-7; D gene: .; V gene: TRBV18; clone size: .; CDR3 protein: CASSPDNSYEQYF; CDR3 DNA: TGTGCCAGCTCACCAGACAACTCCTACGAGCAGTACTTC
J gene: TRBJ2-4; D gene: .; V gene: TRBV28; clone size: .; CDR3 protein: CASSLSPGKHQYF; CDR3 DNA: TGTGCCAGCAGTTTGAGCCCTGGGAAGCATCAGTACTTC
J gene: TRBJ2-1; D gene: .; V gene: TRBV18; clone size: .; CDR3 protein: CASSPSNEQFF; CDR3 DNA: TGTGCCAGCTCACCTTCCAATGAGCAGTTCTTC
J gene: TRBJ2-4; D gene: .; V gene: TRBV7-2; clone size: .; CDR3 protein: CASSWTLGAKNIQYF; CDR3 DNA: TGTGCCAGCAGCTGGACGCTCGGGGCCAAAAACATTCAGTACTTC
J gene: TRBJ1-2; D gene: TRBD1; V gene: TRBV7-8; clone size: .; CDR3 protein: CASSTRQGQRGYTF; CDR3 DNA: TGTGCCAGCAGCACCAGACAGGGCCAGCGTGGCTACACCTTC
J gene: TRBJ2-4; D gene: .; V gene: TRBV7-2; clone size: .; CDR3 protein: CASSLELVSIQYF; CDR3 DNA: TGTGCCAGCAGCTTAGAACTAGTGAGCATTCAGTACTTC
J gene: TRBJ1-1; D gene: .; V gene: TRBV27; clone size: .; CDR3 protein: CASSLTLNTEAFF; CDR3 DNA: TGTGCCAGCAGTTTAACTTTGAACACTGAAGCTTTCTTT
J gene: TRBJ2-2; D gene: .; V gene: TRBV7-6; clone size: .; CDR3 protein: CASSPGTGNTGELFF; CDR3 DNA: TGTGCCAGCAGCCCCGGGACGGGGAACACCGGGGAGCTGTTTTTT
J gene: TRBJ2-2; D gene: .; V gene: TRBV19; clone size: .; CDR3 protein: CASSPFQGYAGELFF; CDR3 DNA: TGTGCCAGTTCGCCCTTCCAGGGGTACGCCGGGGAGCTGTTTTTT
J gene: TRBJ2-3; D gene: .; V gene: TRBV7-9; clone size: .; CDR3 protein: CASSLLTGLSTDTQYF; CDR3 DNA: TGTGCCAGCAGCTTATTAACGGGACTGAGCACAGATACGCAGTATTTT
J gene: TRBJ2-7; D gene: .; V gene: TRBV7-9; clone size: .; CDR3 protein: CASSSRQSSYEQYF; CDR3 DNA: TGTGCCAGCAGCTCCAGACAGAGTAGCTACGAGCAGTACTTC
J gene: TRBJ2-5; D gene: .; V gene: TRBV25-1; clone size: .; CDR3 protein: CASSESHSQGTQYF; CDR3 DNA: TGTGCCAGCAGTGAATCTCATAGCCAGGGGACCCAGTACTTC
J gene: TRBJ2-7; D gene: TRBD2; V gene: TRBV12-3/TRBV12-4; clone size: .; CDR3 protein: CASSPRGAAYEQYF; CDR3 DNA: TGTGCCAGCAGTCCGCGGGGGGCCGCCTACGAGCAGTACTTC
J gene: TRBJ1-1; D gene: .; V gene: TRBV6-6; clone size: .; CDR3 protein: CASSYTENTEAFF; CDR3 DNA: TGTGCCAGCAGTTACACAGAGAACACTGAAGCTTTCTTT
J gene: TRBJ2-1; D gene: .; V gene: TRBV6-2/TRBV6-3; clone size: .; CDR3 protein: CASSYSRGNEQFF; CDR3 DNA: TGTGCCAGCAGTTACTCGAGGGGGAATGAGCAGTTCTTC
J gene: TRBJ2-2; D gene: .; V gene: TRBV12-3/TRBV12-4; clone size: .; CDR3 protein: CASSSLVLADTGELFF; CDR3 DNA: TGTGCCAGCAGCTCACTAGTTTTGGCGGACACCGGGGAGCTGTTTTTT
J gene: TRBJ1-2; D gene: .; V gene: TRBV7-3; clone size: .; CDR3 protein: CASLLRFNYGYTF; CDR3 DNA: TGTGCCAGCCTGCTGCGGTTTAACTATGGCTACACCTTC
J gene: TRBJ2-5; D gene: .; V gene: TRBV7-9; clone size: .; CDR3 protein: CASSLAPRGETQYF; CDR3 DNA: TGTGCCAGCAGCTTAGCGCCCCGAGGAGAGACCCAGTACTTC
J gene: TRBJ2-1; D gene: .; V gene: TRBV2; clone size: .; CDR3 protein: CASSVITGINNEQFF; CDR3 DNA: TGTGCCAGCAGTGTAATAACGGGGATAAACAATGAGCAGTTCTTC
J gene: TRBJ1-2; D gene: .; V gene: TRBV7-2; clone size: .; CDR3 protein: CASSPRSWGYTF; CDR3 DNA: TGTGCCAGCAGCCCAAGATCCTGGGGCTACACCTTC
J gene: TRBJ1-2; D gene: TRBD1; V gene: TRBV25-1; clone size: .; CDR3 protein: CASSEGQGGTRYGYTF; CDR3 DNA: TGTGCCAGCAGTGAGGGACAGGGGGGGACCCGCTATGGCTACACCTTC
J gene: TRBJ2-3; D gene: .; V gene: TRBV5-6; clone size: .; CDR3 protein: CASSLGNRAGDTQYF; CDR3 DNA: TGTGCCAGCAGCTTGGGAAACAGGGCCGGGGATACGCAGTATTTT
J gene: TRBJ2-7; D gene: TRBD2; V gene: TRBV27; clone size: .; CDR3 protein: CASSDSGGEDYEQYF; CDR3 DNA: TGTGCCAGCAGTGATTCGGGGGGGGAGGACTACGAGCAGTACTTC
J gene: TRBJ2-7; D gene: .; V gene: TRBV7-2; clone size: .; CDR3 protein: CASSYRDGSYEQYF; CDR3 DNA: TGTGCCAGCAGCTATCGGGACGGATCCTACGAGCAGTACTTC
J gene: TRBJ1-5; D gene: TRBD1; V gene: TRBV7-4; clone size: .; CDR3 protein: CASSLGQKVGQPQHF; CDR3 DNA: TGTGCCAGCAGCTTGGGACAGAAGGTGGGGCAGCCCCAGCATTTT
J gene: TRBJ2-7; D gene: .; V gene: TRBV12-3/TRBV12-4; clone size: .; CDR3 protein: CASSTGSSYEQYF; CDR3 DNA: TGTGCCAGCAGTACAGGGAGCTCCTACGAGCAGTACTTC
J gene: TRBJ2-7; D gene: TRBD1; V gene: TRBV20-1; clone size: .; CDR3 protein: CSASQRQGPYEQYF; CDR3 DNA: TGCAGTGCTTCCCAAAGACAGGGACCCTACGAGCAGTACTTC
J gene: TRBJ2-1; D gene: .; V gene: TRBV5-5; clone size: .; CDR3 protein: CASSFEHTEQFF; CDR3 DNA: TGTGCCAGCAGCTTCGAACACACTGAGCAGTTCTTC
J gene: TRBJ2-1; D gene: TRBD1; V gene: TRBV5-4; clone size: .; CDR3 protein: CASSAYRGESYNEQFF; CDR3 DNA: TGTGCCAGCAGCGCCTACAGGGGCGAATCCTACAATGAGCAGTTCTTC
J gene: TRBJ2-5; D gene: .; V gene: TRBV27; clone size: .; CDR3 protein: CASSTTGSETQYF; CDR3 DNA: TGTGCCAGCAGTACCACGGGGTCAGAGACCCAGTACTTC
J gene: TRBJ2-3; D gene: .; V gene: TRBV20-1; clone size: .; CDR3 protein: CSATVLGEISTDTQYF; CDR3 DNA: TGCAGTGCTACCGTTTTAGGGGAGATTAGCACAGATACGCAGTATTTT
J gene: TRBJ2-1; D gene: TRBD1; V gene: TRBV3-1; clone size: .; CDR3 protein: CASNWRGGLNNEQFF; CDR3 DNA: TGTGCCAGCAATTGGAGAGGGGGCCTTAACAATGAGCAGTTCTTC
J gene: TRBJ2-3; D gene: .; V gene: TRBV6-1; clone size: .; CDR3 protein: CASSENLRGTDTQYF; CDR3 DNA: TGTGCCAGCAGTGAAAACCTAAGAGGGACAGATACGCAGTATTTT